This T cell receptor (beta chain) originates from a study of blood T cell repertoires in COVID-19. The J segment lost 0 bases and the V segment lost 4 bases, leaving 13 bases of the junction unmatched. Germline values: CDR1 MNHEY, CDR2 SVGEGT. The length of the CDR3 is 20 residues. Original processing notes: Amplified reference gene primers provided the basis for estimating nucleated cell counts. Only in-frame clones appear in the TCRdb table, and some are missing; sequencing was by immunoSEQ multiplex PCR. V and J calls and clone size follow that table, whereas D and trimming were derived from the DNA. Altogether some 140,000 clones are present, around 79% being singletons, with the ten largest covering approximately 4%.

What was sequenced was peripheral blood. This chain links TRBV6-2 or TRBV6-3 with TRBJ2-2, with 11 bases that match TRBD2. The TCR comes from a man aged 60 to 69 with acute or convalescent COVID-19. CDR3 nucleotides: TGTGCCAGCAGTTCCCCTCGACTAGCGGGACCTCTCGCGAACACCGGGGAGCTGTTTTTT. Residues: CASSSPRLAGPLANTGELFF.